This TCR beta chain was sequenced during a study of cytomegalovirus exposure and HLA in healthy donors. It was healthy bone marrow donors who served as donors. CDR3 length: 16 amino acids. Unmatched junction bases numbered 9, after V lost 5 bases and J lost 5 bases. In germline, CDR1 is SGHTA, CDR2 FQGNSA. Whole-study findings and limits: Exclusion applied to some V segments, including TRBV6-2 and TRBV6-3, as they were indistinguishable. Rare TCR sequences predominated, though certain public TCRs were found in many donors.

The primer mix had 60 Vbeta and 13 Jbeta primers. The method was immunoSEQ multiplex PCR; TCRdb's version includes in-frame clones alone and lacks a portion of them. The sample lists over 110,000 clones, less than 80% occurring once. A remark on this clone: Antigen unknown.

V and J are TRBV7-2 and TRBJ2-2; TRBD1 matches 9 bases. The source is a woman aged 45 to 65 in good health and CMV-seropositive. Input material: PBMCs. The CDR3 sequence is CASSNALDRGTGELFF. The DNA for the CDR3 is TGTGCCAGCAGCAACGCCCTGGACAGGGGAACCGGGGAGCTGTTTTTT.